These 30 T cell receptor beta chains came from one sample sequenced in a study of shared clonotypes between healthy human individuals. Produced via immunoSEQ multiplex PCR; TCRdb's table is partial and in-frame only. Counted here are around 500,000 clones, 79% occurring once; the ten biggest clones make up around 12%. Material: PBMCs. Receptors were obtained from a woman aged 40 to 55 in good health. Some clones in this sample may be carry-over from other donors' samples.

This chain uses TRBV20-1 with TRBJ2-3; D is unclear. The CDR3 sequence is 11 residues long. From germline, CDR1 is DFQATT and CDR2 SNEGSKA (reference sequence). V lost 5 bases, J lost 5 bases, and 8 bases lay in between. The CDR3: CSAEKGDTQYF. In nucleotides, the CDR3 is TGCAGTGCTGAAAAGGGAGATACGCAGTATTTT.

This chain uses TRBV5-1 with TRBJ2-1; D possibly corresponds to TRBD1 (5 bases). This CDR3 has 13 amino acids. Germline CDR1 SGHRS, CDR2 YFSETQ. V gave up 4 bases and J gave up 4 bases, with 9 bases separating them. The CDR3 protein is CASSPDIYNEQFF. CDR3 bases: TGCGCCAGCAGCCCGGACATATACAATGAGCAGTTCTTC. Variable domain in full (rest from reference TRBV5-1 and TRBJ2-1): KAGVTQTPRYLIKTRGQQVTLSCSPISGHRSVSWYQQTPGQGLQFLFEYFSETQRNKGNFPGRFSGRQFSNSRSEMNVSTLELGDSALYLCASSPDIYNEQFFGPGTRLTVL.

This clone was counted once. This rearrangement joins TRBV28 to TRBJ2-1; D gene ambiguous. The germline gives CDR1 MDHEN, CDR2 SYDVKM. The ends were cut back, 2 bases at V and 2 bases at J, with 4 bases in the middle. The CDR3 sequence is 13 residues long. The CDR3 sequence: CASSLRTYNEQFF. CDR3 nucleotides: TGTGCCAGCAGTTTACGGACCTACAATGAGCAGTTCTTC.

V gene TRBV29-1 combines with J gene TRBJ2-1; either TRBD1 or TRBD2 may supply D (5 bases each). Germline loops: CDR1 SQVTM, CDR2 ANQGSEA. Trimming pared 4 bases from V and 12 bases from J, leaving 19 bases between. There are 13 residues in the CDR3. The CDR3, as DNA: TGCAGCGTTGGTGGGGCGGGCGACCTCCGGCAGTTCTTC. Its translation is CSVGGAGDLRQFF.

The V gene is TRBV7-2, the J gene TRBJ2-3; the D is unclear. Deletions cut 5 bases from V and 3 bases from J, with 3 bases between. Germline values: CDR1 SGHTA, CDR2 FQGNSA. The CDR3 is made up of 11 amino acids. The CDR3 sequence is CASSTTDTQYF. In nucleotides, the CDR3 is TGTGCCAGCAGCACAACAGATACGCAGTATTTT.

This clone has just one count. V and J are TRBV10-2 and TRBJ2-3, with D perhaps TRBD1 (6 bases). V was trimmed by 6 bases and J by 0 bases, leaving 7 bases between them. The CDR3 length is 13 residues. CDR1 is WSHSY, CDR2 SAAADI, per germline. CDR3 bases: TGCGCCAGCAGGGACAGAAGCACAGATACGCAGTATTTT. Its protein is CASRDRSTDTQYF.

V gene TRBV30 combines with J gene TRBJ2-7, with D tentatively TRBD1 or TRBD2 (6 bases each). The CDR3 is 13 amino acids. Germline CDR1 is GTSNPN and CDR2 is SVGIG (reference sequence). V lost 3 bases and J 6 bases, leaving 15 bases between the germline ends. This CDR3 reads CAWRGGRPGEQYF. CDR3 nucleotide sequence: TGTGCCTGGAGAGGGGGGCGCCCAGGCGAGCAGTACTTC.

Regarding this clone: Distinct nucleotide sequences in the sample also encode this CDR3. V is TRBV4-3 and J is TRBJ2-3; tentatively, D is TRBD2 (6 bases). Looked up from germline, CDR1 is LGHNA and CDR2 is YSLEER. Between the trimmed V and J ends, which lost 1 base and 1 base, there was a span of 9 bases. CDR3 length: 15 residues. This CDR3 is CASSQAGGGTDTQYF. As DNA, the CDR3 is TGCGCCAGCAGCCAAGCCGGGGGAGGCACAGATACGCAGTATTTT.

The CDR3 sequence: CAISKTAQGDEQYF. CDR3 nucleotides: TGTGCCATCAGTAAGACAGCCCAGGGGGACGAGCAGTACTTC. This chain connects TRBV10-3 to TRBJ2-7; the match to TRBD1 covers 7 bases. The CDR3 sequence is 14 residues long. The J segment lost 5 bases and the V segment lost 5 bases, leaving 9 bases of the junction unmatched. Germline V gene lookup returns CDR1 ENHRY and CDR2 SYGVKD.

V usage is TRBV11-2 and J usage is TRBJ2-1; 10 bases fit TRBD2. CDR1 is SGHAT, CDR2 FQNNGV, per germline. This CDR3 comprises 15 residues. V shed 5 bases, J shed 4 bases, and the junction held 5 bases outside the gene matches. The CDR3 DNA reads as TGTGCCAGCAGCCCACTAGCGGGAAGGTACAATGAGCAGTTCTTC. The encoded protein is CASSPLAGRYNEQFF.

The chain joins TRBV6-1 to TRBJ2-2, with 7 nucleotides matching TRBD2. This CDR3 is 15 amino acids long. The V and J ends lost 5 bases and 4 bases, in that order; junction bases with no gene match: 7. Germline V lookup: CDR1 MNHNS, CDR2 SASEGT. For the CDR3, the DNA is TGTGCCAGCAGTACACCGGGACTATTCACCGGGGAGCTGTTTTTT. Protein: CASSTPGLFTGELFF.

The CDR3 DNA follows: TGTGCCAGCACGCCGAGAACGAACACTGAAGCTTTCTTT. Protein product: CASTPRTNTEAFF. This sequence joins TRBV2 and TRBJ1-1; D unresolved. V lost 7 bases to trimming and J lost 1 base, with 10 bases between them. The germline gives CDR1 SNHLY, CDR2 FYNNEI. CDR3 length equals 13 residues.

The chain employs TRBV18 and TRBJ2-7; 12 nucleotides align to TRBD2. This CDR3 has 14 residues. Unmatched junction bases numbered 5, after V lost 6 bases and J lost 5 bases. Germline V gene data show CDR1 as KGHSH and CDR2 as LQKENI. In DNA form, the CDR3 reads TGTGCCAGCTCCCCGACTAGCGGGAGCAACGAGCAGTACTTC. It specifies CASSPTSGSNEQYF.

The chain is built from TRBV4-2 and TRBJ1-3; no definite D call. Trimming removed 1 base from V and 0 bases from J, with 10 bases in between. Germline V gene data show CDR1 as LGHNA and CDR2 as YNFKEQ. This CDR3 has 16 amino acids. The CDR3 spells CASSQVGSPSGNTIYF. CDR3 sequence (DNA): TGTGCCAGCAGCCAAGTCGGGTCCCCCTCTGGAAACACCATATATTTT.

The gene calls are TRBV10-2 and TRBJ1-4, with D tentatively TRBD1 (5 bases). CDR3 length: 17 residues. From germline, CDR1 is WSHSY and CDR2 SAAADI. V gave up 0 bases and J gave up 1 base, with 12 bases separating them. CDR3 DNA sequence: TGCGCCAGCAGTGAGTCGGGGCAGGGTGGAACTAATGAAAAACTGTTTTTT. Protein: CASSESGQGGTNEKLFF.

The rearrangement links TRBV7-9 to TRBJ2-2; D not certain. Trimming removed 6 bases at V and 8 bases at J, with 7 bases between. The germline V gene encodes CDR1 SEHNR and CDR2 FQNEAQ (reference sequence). This CDR3 contains 11 residues. Here the CDR3 reads CASRSAGELFF. For the CDR3, the DNA is TGTGCCAGCAGATCCGCTGGGGAGCTGTTTTTT.

This chain connects TRBV19 to TRBJ2-1, with D perhaps matching TRBD1 or TRBD2 (5 bases each). The germline CDR1 and CDR2 sequences are LNHDA and SQIVND (reference sequence). The CDR3 loop spans 14 amino acids. The ends were cut back, 3 bases at V and 7 bases at J, with 13 bases in the middle. CDR3 in DNA: TGTGCCAGTAGTATCCACGGGACGGAGAATGAGCAGTTCTTC. Translation gives CASSIHGTENEQFF.

The chain links TRBV6-1 to TRBJ2-7; no firm D call. There are 13 residues in the CDR3. Germline CDR1 reads MNHNS; CDR2 reads SASEGT. Trimming shortened V by 5 bases and J by 2 bases, and 10 bases separated the two germline ends. DNA of the CDR3: TGTGCCAGCAGTCTGGGCCACACCTACGAGCAGTACTTC. This encodes CASSLGHTYEQYF.

In nucleotides, the CDR3 is TGTGCCAGCAGCTTAGATCTAGCGGCCACGAGGAATGAGCAGTTCTTC. This codes for CASSLDLAATRNEQFF. The chain has TRBV7-9 and TRBJ2-1, with 7 nucleotides matching TRBD2. In germline, CDR1 is SEHNR, CDR2 FQNEAQ (reference sequence). With V trimmed by 1 base and J by 7 bases, 10 bases remained unmatched. The CDR3 loop spans 16 amino acids.

The rearrangement uses TRBV6-6 and TRBJ1-5; D not certain. Per germline, CDR1 MNHNY and CDR2 SVGAGI (reference sequence). The ends were cut back, 7 bases at V and 11 bases at J, with 21 bases in the middle. The CDR3 covers 14 residues. Written as DNA, the CDR3 is TGTGCCAGCAAGGTCACAACCGATAACGGGGCCCAGCATTTT. It is translated as CASKVTTDNGAQHF.

The gene calls are TRBV5-4 and TRBJ2-7, with 12 bases identical to TRBD1. Germline loops: CDR1 SGHNT, CDR2 YYREEE (reference sequence). The CDR3 sequence is 16 residues long. The J segment lost 5 bases and the V segment lost 0 bases, leaving 6 bases of the junction unmatched. The CDR3 protein is CASSLAGQGAIHEQYF. The CDR3 DNA reads as TGTGCCAGCAGCTTGGCGGGACAGGGGGCGATCCACGAGCAGTACTTC.

This clone was counted ten times or more. The same CDR3 arises from other DNA sequences in this sample as well. The V call is TRBV6-5, the J call TRBJ2-3; perhaps D is TRBD1 or TRBD2 (5 bases each). V lost 6 bases and J 2 bases, leaving 12 bases between the germline ends. Germline V gene data show CDR1 as MNHEY and CDR2 as SVGAGI. The CDR3 is 14 amino acids. CDR3 DNA: TGTGCCAGCAGGCTCGGGACCGTCACAGATACGCAGTATTTT. Encoded protein: CASRLGTVTDTQYF.

The V call is TRBV10-3, the J call TRBJ2-5; 8 bases are shared with TRBD1. The junction had 8 bases not matched to a gene; V was cut back by 6 bases and J by 5 bases. The germline V gene encodes CDR1 ENHRY and CDR2 SYGVKD. CDR3 length: 14 amino acids. The CDR3 nucleotides read TGTGCCATCAGAACGGACAGGGCGTCCGAGACCCAGTACTTC. This translates into CAIRTDRASETQYF.

The rearrangement uses TRBV7-2 and TRBJ2-5, with unresolved D. This CDR3 has 12 residues. Trimming removed 3 bases at V and 5 bases at J, with 7 bases between. The germline CDR1 and CDR2 sequences are SGHTA and FQGNSA. CDR3 in amino acids: CASSFFGETQYF. CDR3 sequence (DNA): TGTGCCAGCAGCTTTTTTGGGGAGACCCAGTACTTC.

Note on this clone: This probably arose from a read error, given a far larger clone one base away. Additional DNA sequences in this sample encode the identical CDR3. CDR3 loop: CASRESGRVSYEQYF. The CDR3 DNA reads TGTGCCAGCAGAGAAAGCGGGAGAGTCTCCTACGAGCAATACTTC. The chain is built from TRBV6-5 and TRBJ2-7; 8 bases map to TRBD2. This CDR3 has 15 amino acids. Germline CDR1 and CDR2: MNHEY and SVGAGI.

In regard to this clone: The junction differs from germline at one of its ends, possibly a read error. The chain couples TRBV7-7 to TRBJ2-7; 10 bases map to TRBD1. CDR1 SSHAT and CDR2 FNYEAQ come from the germline V gene (reference sequence). The CDR3 sequence is 15 residues long. CDR3 in amino acids: CASSLDGTGAYEQYF. The CDR3, as DNA: TGTGCTAGCAGCTTAGATGGGACAGGGGCCTACGAGCAGTACTTC. The full variable domain, completed using reference TRBV7-7 and TRBJ2-7, is GAGVSQSPRYKVTKRGQDVTLRCDPISSHATLYWYQQALGQGPEFLTYFNYEAQPDKSGLPSDRFSAERPEGSISTLTIQRTEQRDSAMYRCASSLDGTGAYEQYFGPGTRLTVT.

This clone was seen more than once but under ten times. This chain joins TRBV28 and TRBJ2-7, with 12 nucleotides matching TRBD2. CDR1 MDHEN and CDR2 SYDVKM come from the germline V gene. The CDR3 is made up of 16 amino acids. V lost 4 bases and J lost 2; bases outside the gene matches: 6. CDR3 in amino acids: CASSSPGLAGTYEQYF. The CDR3 region has the DNA TGTGCCAGCAGTTCGCCGGGACTAGCGGGTACCTACGAGCAGTACTTC. Supplemented by reference TRBV28 and TRBJ2-7, the full variable domain reads DVKVTQSSRYLVKRTGEKVFLECVQDMDHENMFWYRQDPGLGLRLIYFSYDVKMKEKGDIPEGYSVSREKKERFSLILESASTNQTSMYLCASSSPGLAGTYEQYFGPGTRLTVT.

This clone came up a few times. V gene TRBV23-1 combines with J gene TRBJ2-7, with a weak D call TRBD1 (6 bases). TRBV23-1 is labeled an ORF, and its function is uncertain. CDR3 length: 12 residues. CDR3 loop: CTPGQGHWEQYF. Here the CDR3 DNA reads TGCACTCCAGGGCAGGGGCACTGGGAGCAGTACTTC.

The rearrangement links TRBV30 to TRBJ2-3, with TRBD2 matching over 7 bases. Germline CDR1 is GTSNPN and CDR2 is SVGIG (reference sequence). The V and J ends lost 3 bases and 4 bases, in that order; junction bases with no gene match: 7. The CDR3 is 14 residues long. The CDR3 nucleotides read TGTGCCTGGAGGTCGGGCGGGAGTGCAGATACGCAGTATTTT. This gives the protein CAWRSGGSADTQYF.

This clone has only one observation. The V call is TRBV28, the J call TRBJ2-1; no firm D call. Trimming stripped 6 bases from V and 8 bases from J, with 11 bases between. Germline V gene lookup returns CDR1 MDHEN and CDR2 SYDVKM. The CDR3 covers 12 residues. CDR3 amino acids: CASSALFHEQFF. Here the CDR3 DNA reads TGTGCCAGCAGCGCACTTTTCCATGAGCAGTTCTTC.